Reported below is one T cell receptor (beta chain). These data come from a study of blood T cell repertoires in COVID-19. The wider study: Sample material is recorded as cDNA or gDNA derived from T cells, B-cell-depleted T cells, or PBMCs.

Repertoires were generated with immunoSEQ multiplex PCR, while TCRdb's copy carries only in-frame clones and drops some. The repertoire holds about 280,000 clones, approximately 83% seen once, with approximately 11% in the top ten. This CDR3 contains 15 residues. CDR1 and CDR2 from the germline V gene are LNHDA and SQIVND (reference sequence). The J segment lost 2 bases and the V segment lost 5 bases, leaving 9 bases of the junction unmatched. The specimen was peripheral blood. The TCR comes from an older woman with acute or convalescent COVID-19. V is TRBV19 and J is TRBJ2-7; TRBD1 aligns across 7 bases. The CDR3 DNA is TGTGCCAGTAGTTATAAACCGGGACAGACCTACGAGCAGTACTTC. This sequence encodes CASSYKPGQTYEQYF. The variable domain in full, completed from reference TRBV19 and TRBJ2-7, reads DGGITQSPKYLFRKEGQNVTLSCEQNLNHDAMYWYRQDPGQGLRLIYYSQIVNDFQKGDIAEGYSVSREKKESFPLTVTSAQKNPTAFYLCASSYKPGQTYEQYFGPGTRLTVT.